This TCR beta chain came from a study of cytomegalovirus exposure and HLA in healthy donors. The CDR3 runs to 15 residues. V trimming: 4 bases; J trimming: 0 bases; junction bases outside the gene matches: 3. Germline V gene sequence: CDR1 SGHRS, CDR2 YFSETQ. This PCR relied on a set of 60 Vbeta primers and 13 Jbeta primers. The protocol was immunoSEQ multiplex PCR, while the TCRdb copy is restricted to in-frame clones and leaves out a portion. The table has some 200,000 clones, around four fifths seen once. The chain combines TRBV5-1 with TRBJ1-5, with 8 nucleotides matching TRBD1. Sequenced input: PBMCs. This receptor was obtained from a woman aged 40 to 55 in good health and CMV-seronegative. CDR3 region: CASSVQGASNQPQHF. The CDR3 DNA sequence: TGCGCCAGCAGCGTGCAGGGGGCTAGCAATCAGCCCCAGCATTTT.